This TCR beta chain originates from a study of blood T cell repertoires in COVID-19. Study summary: Sites across the United States, Italy and Spain contributed samples from acute and convalescent COVID-19. T cells, B-cell-depleted T cells, or PBMCs supplied cDNA or gDNA.

Looked up from germline, CDR1 is SGHTA and CDR2 is FQGNSA. The CDR3 has 16 amino acids. V lost 2 bases, J lost 10 bases, and 9 bases stayed unmatched. Original handling: From reference gene primer amplification, estimates of nucleated cell counts were derived. Clones were read by immunoSEQ multiplex PCR, and TCRdb kept only the in-frame ones, dropping some. V and J calls plus clone size are reproduced from that table; the DNA served to infer D and trimming. The table has some 40,000 clones, around nine tenths seen once; the top ten hold approximately 2%. Sequencing was carried out using peripheral blood. The chain joins TRBV7-2 to TRBJ2-1; TRBD2 matches at 12 bases. The source of this sequence is a human donor in a cohort sampled during active COVID-19. The CDR3 reads CASSLSASGGAWEQFF. CDR3 in DNA: TGTGCCAGCAGCTTATCAGCTAGCGGGGGGGCCTGGGAGCAGTTCTTC.